This T cell receptor (beta chain) is drawn from a study of blood T cell repertoires in COVID-19. Background on the study: Sources were T cells, B-cell-depleted T cells, or PBMCs; the material itself was cDNA or gDNA.

V lost 2 bases to trimming and J lost 1 base, with 7 bases between them. The germline CDR1 and CDR2 sequences are MNHEY and SVGAGI. This CDR3 has 14 residues. Original methodology: It was from reference gene primer amplification that nucleated cell counts were estimated. Repertoires were generated with immunoSEQ multiplex PCR, while TCRdb's copy carries only in-frame clones and drops some. The V and J calls and clone size were taken over from that table, and D and trimming were inferred from the DNA. Of 130,000 to 150,000 clones in the sample, 88% were seen once. Input material: peripheral blood. This sequence originates from a woman in her forties or fifties with acute or convalescent COVID-19. The chain has TRBV6-5 and TRBJ2-3; D is unresolved. The CDR3 loop is CASSYDEGTDTQYF. The CDR3 nucleotides read TGTGCCAGCAGTTACGACGAGGGCACAGATACGCAGTATTTT.